Following are 32 T cell receptor beta chains from one sample sequenced in a study of technical replicates of blood from a handful of donors. Generated by immunoSEQ multiplex PCR, the TCRdb table keeps only in-frame clones and is missing some. The data hold 50,000 to 80,000 clones, with 75% to 90% observed a single time. Sequencing was carried out using PBMCs. These receptor sequences come from a human donor in good health. Some clones in this sample may be carry-over from other donors' samples.

The gene calls are TRBV4-3 and TRBJ2-7; D gene uncertain. This CDR3 has 13 residues. Looked up from germline, CDR1 is LGHNA and CDR2 is YSLEER. Trimming took 2 bases from V and 5 from J, leaving 10 bases between them. CDR3 DNA: TGCGCCAGCAGCCAATCCCCGACACACGAGCAGTACTTC. This codes for CASSQSPTHEQYF.

The rearrangement links TRBV29-1 to TRBJ2-7; 7 bases fit TRBD1. The CDR3 totals 12 residues. V lost 5 bases to trimming and J lost 3 bases; unmatched junction nucleotides: 4. Germline assignment: CDR1 SQVTM and CDR2 ANQGSEA. This CDR3 reads CSVRQGYYEQYF. The CDR3 nucleotides are TGCAGCGTTCGACAGGGTTACTACGAGCAGTACTTC.

This chain links TRBV10-3 with TRBJ1-5; D might be TRBD1 (5 bases). In germline, CDR1 is ENHRY, CDR2 SYGVKD. The CDR3 is 12 amino acids. V was clipped by 6 bases and J by 7 bases, with 10 bases between them. CDR3 bases: TGTGCCATCAGCCAGGGTGGGCAGCCCCAGCATTTT. Protein sequence: CAISQGGQPQHF.

The V and J genes are TRBV5-6 and TRBJ1-2, with 9 bases aligning to TRBD1. Germline loops: CDR1 SGHDT, CDR2 YYEEEE. The CDR3 is made up of 14 amino acids. The V segment lost 4 bases and the J segment 4 bases; nucleotides outside the gene matches: 5. CDR3 DNA: TGTGCCAGCAGCCGGGACAGGGCCACCTATGGCTACACCTTC. It codes for CASSRDRATYGYTF. Looking up the rest from reference TRBV5-6 and TRBJ1-2 gives the full variable domain: DAGVTQSPTHLIKTRGQQVTLRCSPKSGHDTVSWYQQALGQGPQFIFQYYEEEERQRGNFPDRFSGHQFPNYSSELNVNALLLGDSALYLCASSRDRATYGYTFGSGTRLTVV.

The rearrangement uses TRBV6-6 and TRBJ1-2; TRBD1 agrees at 10 bases. V shed 8 bases, J shed 5 bases, and the junction held 5 bases outside the gene matches. From germline, CDR1 is MNHNY and CDR2 SVGAGI (reference sequence). This CDR3 contains 13 residues. The CDR3 reads CASDRGLGYGYTF. The CDR3 DNA sequence: TGTGCCAGCGACAGGGGGCTTGGGTATGGCTACACCTTC.

The J gene is TRBJ2-1, the V gene TRBV10-1; no firm D call. The V gene's germline CDR1 is WNHNN and CDR2 SYGVQD (reference sequence). V was shortened by 0 bases and J by 1 base, with 13 bases between the two germline ends. The CDR3 spans 17 residues. Here the CDR3 reads CASSESPGERSYNEQFF. The DNA for the CDR3 is TGCGCCAGCAGTGAGTCCCCGGGTGAGAGGTCCTACAATGAGCAGTTCTTC.

A word on this clone: Other DNA sequences within the sample encode an identical CDR3. This rearrangement joins TRBV27 to TRBJ1-1, with a tentative D call TRBD1 (6 bases). Germline-derived CDR1 and CDR2 are MNHEY and SMNVEV (reference sequence). The CDR3 spans 15 residues. Deletions cut 3 bases from V and 3 bases from J, with 14 bases between. CDR3 sequence reads: CASSLGWGLDTEAFF. In DNA, the CDR3 is TGTGCCAGCAGTTTGGGTTGGGGGCTCGACACTGAAGCTTTCTTT.

The rearrangement links TRBV21-1 to TRBJ1-3; TRBD1, the D gene given by the table, was not confirmed from the DNA. TRBV21-1 is a pseudogene. The CDR3 is 20 residues long. The CDR3 region is CASSKSARAPIDRAGNTIYF. The CDR3 nucleotides read TGTGCCAGCAGCAAATCCGCGAGAGCCCCCATTGACAGGGCTGGAAACACCATATATTTT.

The chain links TRBV13 to TRBJ1-4; D perhaps matches TRBD1 (6 bases). The CDR3 extends over 12 amino acids. V was clipped by 5 bases and J by 16 bases, with 17 bases between them. CDR1 and CDR2 from the germline V gene are PRHDT and FYEKMQ (reference sequence). The CDR3 is CASSEGGGRAFF. As DNA, the CDR3 is TGTGCCAGCAGCGAAGGCGGGGGGCGGGCGTTTTTT.

The chain carries TRBV19 and TRBJ2-1; 7 bases line up with TRBD2. The germline V gene has CDR1 LNHDA and CDR2 SQIVND (reference sequence). The CDR3 contains 14 residues. The ends lost 9 bases at V and 3 bases at J; junction bases unmatched: 8. CDR3 coding DNA: TGTGCCAGCGGCGAAGCGGGGAACTACAATGAGCAGTTCTTC. Amino acids: CASGEAGNYNEQFF. Looking up the rest from reference TRBV19 and TRBJ2-1 gives the full variable domain: DGGITQSPKYLFRKEGQNVTLSCEQNLNHDAMYWYRQDPGQGLRLIYYSQIVNDFQKGDIAEGYSVSREKKESFPLTVTSAQKNPTAFYLCASGEAGNYNEQFFGPGTRLTVL.

The chain couples TRBV6-5 to TRBJ1-2, with D possibly being TRBD1 (5 bases). Between the trimmed V and J ends, which lost 6 bases and 8 bases, there was a span of 22 bases. The CDR3 has 15 residues. Germline CDR1 MNHEY, CDR2 SVGAGI. The CDR3: CASSPNLRVQNGYTF. CDR3 bases: TGTGCCAGCAGCCCTAATCTCAGGGTCCAAAACGGCTACACCTTC.

This rearrangement joins TRBV7-8 to TRBJ2-3, with TRBD2 identical over 14 bases. The CDR3 has 17 amino acids. The V and J ends lost 2 bases and 6 bases, in that order; junction bases with no gene match: 7. The germline V gene has CDR1 SGHVS and CDR2 FQNEAQ. CDR3 residues: CASSLPRLAGGRDTQYF. The CDR3 DNA is TGTGCCAGCAGCTTACCCCGACTAGCGGGAGGGAGGGATACGCAGTATTTT.

The chain employs TRBV4-2 and TRBJ2-2; the match to TRBD1 covers 10 bases. After removal of 3 bases from V and 4 bases from J, the junction contained 5 bases not matched to a gene. The CDR3 length is 16 residues. Germline-derived CDR1 and CDR2 are LGHNA and YNFKEQ. CDR3 in amino acids: CASSHIRTGGTGELFF. DNA for the CDR3: TGTGCCAGCAGCCATATCAGGACAGGGGGCACCGGGGAGCTGTTTTTT.

This rearrangement joins TRBV9 to TRBJ1-1; 9 nucleotides match TRBD1. The CDR3 runs to 13 residues. Germline V gives CDR1 SGDLS, CDR2 YYNGEE. The V and J ends lost 4 bases and 5 bases, in that order; junction bases with no gene match: 3. The CDR3 sequence is CASSPGTGTEAFF. The CDR3 DNA reads as TGTGCCAGCAGCCCCGGGACAGGGACTGAAGCTTTCTTT. Combining the CDR3 with reference TRBV9 and TRBJ1-1 gives the whole variable domain DSGVTQTPKHLITATGQRVTLRCSPRSGDLSVYWYQQSLDQGLQFLIQYYNGEERAKGNILERFSAQQFPDLHSELNLSSLELGDSALYFCASSPGTGTEAFFGQGTRLTVV.

The chain joins TRBV11-2 to TRBJ1-6; 7 positions match TRBD1. CDR3 length equals 16 residues. Germline values: CDR1 SGHAT, CDR2 FQNNGV. V lost 0 bases and J lost 7; bases outside the gene matches: 6. CDR3 coding DNA: TGTGCCAGCAGCTTAGATATCGCCAGGGGGAATTCACCCCTCCACTTT. Translation: CASSLDIARGNSPLHF. Using reference TRBV11-2 and TRBJ1-6 for the parts outside the CDR3, the full variable domain is EAGVAQSPRYKIIEKRQSVAFWCNPISGHATLYWYQQILGQGPKLLIQFQNNGVVDDSQLPKDRFSAERLKGVDSTLKIQPAKLEDSAVYLCASSLDIARGNSPLHFGNGTRLTVT.

Only a few counts were recorded for this clone. The rearrangement uses TRBV5-6 and TRBJ2-7, with D maybe TRBD1 (5 bases). There are 15 residues in the CDR3. In germline, CDR1 is SGHDT, CDR2 YYEEEE. Trimming stripped 3 bases from V and 4 bases from J, with 17 bases between. The CDR3 protein is CASSSGPSGYYEQYF. The CDR3 DNA is TGTGCCAGCAGCTCCGGGCCCTCAGGGTATTACGAGCAGTACTTC.

The chain joins TRBV25-1 to TRBJ1-2; D is perhaps TRBD1 (6 bases). This CDR3 spans 13 amino acids. Germline V gene lookup returns CDR1 MGHDK and CDR2 SYGVNS. Trimming took 5 bases from V and 2 from J, leaving 9 bases between them. DNA of the CDR3: TGTGCCAGCAGTAAAACAGGGAACTATGGCTACACCTTC. It codes for CASSKTGNYGYTF.

The chain employs TRBV10-2 and TRBJ1-2; no firm D call. V was pared by 4 bases and J by 8 bases, with 20 bases between. Germline V CDR1 and CDR2: WSHSY, SAAADI. This CDR3 is built from 15 residues. CDR3 DNA sequence: TGCGCCAGCAGTGGAGCGGAACGATCTAGGGAGGGCTACACCTTC. This translates into CASSGAERSREGYTF.

The genes are TRBV7-9 and TRBJ2-4, with D hard to call. V shed 5 bases and J shed 7 bases, with 15 bases lying between them. The CDR3 consists of 14 residues. Germline V CDR1 and CDR2: SEHNR, FQNEAQ (reference sequence). DNA of the CDR3: TGTGCCAGCAGCCCCAGTCTCACCCAGAACATTCAGTACTTC. Its translation: CASSPSLTQNIQYF.

This chain uses TRBV12-5 with TRBJ2-1, with 9 nucleotides matching TRBD2. The CDR3 sequence is 13 residues long. The V gene's germline CDR1 is LGHNT and CDR2 FRNRAP. Trimming cost V 3 bases and J 9 bases; bases outside gene matches: 3. CDR3 amino acids: CASGFSGSREQFF. The CDR3 DNA sequence: TGTGCTAGTGGTTTTAGCGGGAGCCGTGAGCAGTTCTTC. The full variable domain, its missing parts supplied by reference TRBV12-5 and TRBJ2-1, is DARVTQTPRHKVTEMGQEVTMRCQPILGHNTVFWYRQTMMQGLELLAYFRNRAPLDDSGMPKDRFSAEMPDATLATLKIQPSEPRDSAVYFCASGFSGSREQFFGPGTRLTVL.

V is TRBV29-1 and J is TRBJ2-2; possibly TRBD1 for D (5 bases). Germline assignment: CDR1 SQVTM and CDR2 ANQGSEA. V lost 4 bases and J 2 bases, leaving 11 bases between the germline ends. The CDR3 is made up of 14 amino acids. The CDR3 spells CSVVGRDNTGELFF. CDR3 coding DNA: TGCAGCGTTGTGGGCAGGGATAACACCGGGGAGCTGTTTTTT.

This clone has only one observation. V is TRBV7-2 and J is TRBJ2-5, with D possibly TRBD2 on 6 matching bases. Trimming shortened V by 0 bases and J by 2 bases, and 7 bases separated the two germline ends. In germline, CDR1 is SGHTA, CDR2 FQGNSA. There are 14 residues in the CDR3. In nucleotides, the CDR3 is TGTGCCAGCAGCTTAGCGGGGGGACAAGAGACCCAGTACTTC. Its protein product is CASSLAGGQETQYF. The variable domain in full, with the rest retrieved from reference TRBV7-2 and TRBJ2-5, is GAGVSQSPSNKVTEKGKDVELRCDPISGHTALYWYRQSLGQGLEFLIYFQGNSAPDKSGLPSDRFSAERTGGSVSTLTIQRTQQEDSAVYLCASSLAGGQETQYFGPGTRLLVL.

CDR3 in amino acids: CASIGTGVGYGYTF. CDR3 nucleotide sequence: TGTGCCAGCATCGGGACAGGGGTTGGCTATGGCTACACCTTC. The rearrangement links TRBV2 to TRBJ1-2, with 10 bases that match TRBD1. V was clipped by 7 bases and J by 4 bases; unmatched bases: 6. Germline CDR1 and CDR2: SNHLY and FYNNEI. The length of the CDR3 is 14 residues.

The V and J genes are TRBV2 and TRBJ1-5; a possible D gene is TRBD1 (6 bases). V lost 6 bases to trimming and J lost 0 bases, with 12 bases between them. This CDR3 region has 15 residues. CDR1 is SNHLY and CDR2 is FYNNEI in the germline V gene. In DNA form, the CDR3 reads TGTGCCAGCAGGAGGGGGGGCTATAGCAATCAGCCCCAGCATTTT. It is translated as CASRRGGYSNQPQHF.

The V gene is TRBV5-1, the J gene TRBJ2-1; 7 nucleotides agree with TRBD2. The germline CDR1 and CDR2 sequences are SGHRS and YFSETQ. Trimming cost V 2 bases and J 3 bases; bases outside gene matches: 2. CDR3 length: 14 amino acids. CDR3 sequence (DNA): TGCGCCAGCAGCTTCACGGGGGGCTACAATGAGCAGTTCTTC. Translated: CASSFTGGYNEQFF.

This rearrangement joins TRBV29-1 to TRBJ2-5, with TRBD2 matching over 14 bases. J was trimmed by 7 bases and V by 3 bases; bases with no gene match: 10. CDR1 is SQVTM, CDR2 ANQGSEA, per germline. This CDR3 spans 16 amino acids. The CDR3 here is CSVELPTSGGAWTQYF. The CDR3, as DNA: TGCAGCGTTGAGCTACCGACTAGCGGGGGGGCTTGGACCCAGTACTTC. Looking up the rest from reference TRBV29-1 and TRBJ2-5 gives the full variable domain: SAVISQKPSRDICQRGTSLTIQCQVDSQVTMMFWYRQQPGQSLTLIATANQGSEATYESGFVIDKFPISRPNLTFSTLTVSNMSPEDSSIYLCSVELPTSGGAWTQYFGPGTRLLVL.

The rearrangement links TRBV5-8 to TRBJ2-7; 14 bases are a match to TRBD2. Trimming at V came to 4 bases and at J to 3 bases, leaving 6 bases not matched to a gene. The germline gives CDR1 SGHTS, CDR2 YDEGEE. The CDR3 spans 16 residues. CDR3 amino acids: CASSVRLAGGRYEQYF. Here the CDR3 DNA reads TGTGCCAGCAGCGTCAGACTAGCGGGAGGGCGCTACGAGCAGTACTTC.

This chain connects TRBV7-9 to TRBJ2-7; TRBD1 might be the D (5 bases). The CDR3 is 13 amino acids. V was pared by 2 bases and J by 3 bases, with 8 bases between. Germline-derived CDR1 and CDR2 are SEHNR and FQNEAQ (reference sequence). The CDR3 reads CASSLYQGYEQYF. The CDR3 bases are TGTGCCAGCAGCTTATATCAGGGCTACGAGCAGTACTTC.

This chain joins TRBV29-1 and TRBJ1-1, with a possible D match to TRBD1 (5 bases). The germline V gene encodes CDR1 SQVTM and CDR2 ANQGSEA. The CDR3 totals 14 residues. The V gene lost 7 bases and the J gene lost 2 bases, with 17 bases spanning the gap. Here the CDR3 reads CSAKKGGVNTEAFF. The CDR3 bases are TGCAGCGCAAAAAAGGGAGGGGTCAACACTGAAGCTTTCTTT.

The chain is built from TRBV5-4 and TRBJ1-2; the match to TRBD1 covers 10 bases. This CDR3 is 15 amino acids long. V was pared by 2 bases and J by 4 bases, with 5 bases of the junction left unmatched. CDR1 SGHNT and CDR2 YYREEE come from the germline V gene (reference sequence). The CDR3 DNA reads TGTGCCAGCAGCTTAGCGACAGGGGGCGCCTATGGCTACACCTTC. Amino acids: CASSLATGGAYGYTF.

Only one count was recorded for this clone. This chain connects TRBV5-4 to TRBJ1-2, with TRBD1 matching over 7 bases. The V gene's germline CDR1 is SGHNT and CDR2 YYREEE (reference sequence). The V gene end was trimmed by 0 bases and the J gene end by 1 base; junction bases not matched to a gene: 6. CDR3 size: 16 residues. The CDR3 here is CASSLVGTADNYGYTF. Written as DNA, the CDR3 is TGTGCCAGCAGCTTGGTTGGGACAGCCGATAACTATGGCTACACCTTC.

This clone was counted between two and nine times. The chain carries TRBV6-4 and TRBJ2-3; TRBD2 matches at 8 bases. V shed 5 bases and J 4 bases; nucleotides not matched to a gene: 11. This CDR3 has 16 amino acids. CDR1 is MRHNA, CDR2 SNTAGT, per germline. CDR3 protein: CASSPESGGSSDTQYF. The CDR3 DNA sequence: TGTGCCAGCAGTCCCGAAAGCGGGGGTTCCTCAGATACGCAGTATTTT.